The source of this T cell receptor (beta chain) is a study of T cells in Graves' hyperthyroidism and ophthalmopathy. Overall study: Prior to any treatment, at the point of initial diagnosis, peripheral blood was collected. Whole-study results and caveats: In the analysis, a 13 V-J model separated ophthalmopathy from stable hyperthyroidism.

Turning to this clonotype: Its antigen is still unknown.

Per the germline V gene, CDR1 is SGHRS and CDR2 is YFSETQ. V was shortened by 5 bases and J by 0 bases, with 21 bases between the two germline ends. This CDR3 is built from 17 residues. Amplification of TCR beta CDR3 regions was performed using RNA transcripts as template. Researchers ran a first-round RT-PCR on the TCR CDR3 using the HTBI primer set. TCRdb re-called the multiplex PCR reads with MiXCR, one entry per CDR3 protein. The sample holds about 640,000 distinct CDR3 sequences; less than 25% are singletons and the top ten take about 35%. Material for sequencing was blood. The TCR was taken from a man in his thirties or forties with Graves' ophthalmopathy. The V call is TRBV5-1, the J call TRBJ2-7; possibly TRBD1 or TRBD2 for D (5 bases each). CDR3 coding DNA: TGCGCCAGCAGTTTTGGACACTCCGGGACGGACTCCTACGAGCAGTACTTC. This sequence encodes CASSFGHSGTDSYEQYF. The full variable domain, in which reference TRBV5-1 and TRBJ2-7 provide the parts outside the CDR3, is KAGVTQTPRYLIKTRGQQVTLSCSPISGHRSVSWYQQTPGQGLQFLFEYFSETQRNKGNFPGRFSGRQFSNSRSEMNVSTLELGDSALYLCASSFGHSGTDSYEQYFGPGTRLTVT.